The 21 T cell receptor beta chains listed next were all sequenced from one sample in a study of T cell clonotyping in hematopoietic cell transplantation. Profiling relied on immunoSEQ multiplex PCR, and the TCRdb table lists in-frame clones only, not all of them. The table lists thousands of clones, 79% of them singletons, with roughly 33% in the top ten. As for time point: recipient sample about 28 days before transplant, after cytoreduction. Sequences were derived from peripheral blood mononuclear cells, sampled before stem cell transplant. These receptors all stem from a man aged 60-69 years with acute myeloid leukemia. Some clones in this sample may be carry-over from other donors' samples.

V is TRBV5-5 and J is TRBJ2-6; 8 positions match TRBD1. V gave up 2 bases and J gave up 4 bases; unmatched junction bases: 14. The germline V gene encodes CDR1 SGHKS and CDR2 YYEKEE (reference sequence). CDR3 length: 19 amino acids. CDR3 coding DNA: TGTGCCAGCAGCTTCGCCACCCTTCAGGGGGCTTCCGGGGCCAACGTCCTGACTTTC. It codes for CASSFATLQGASGANVLTF.

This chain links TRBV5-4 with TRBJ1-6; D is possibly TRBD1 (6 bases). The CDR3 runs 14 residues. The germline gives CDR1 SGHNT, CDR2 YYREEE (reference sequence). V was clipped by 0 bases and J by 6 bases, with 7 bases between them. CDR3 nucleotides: TGTGCCAGCAGCTTGGACAGGGCTAATTCACCCCTCCACTTT. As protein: CASSLDRANSPLHF. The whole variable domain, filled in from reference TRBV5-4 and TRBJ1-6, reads ETGVTQSPTHLIKTRGQQVTLRCSSQSGHNTVSWYQQALGQGPQFIFQYYREEENGRGNFPPRFSGLQFPNYSSELNVNALELDDSALYLCASSLDRANSPLHFGNGTRLTVT.

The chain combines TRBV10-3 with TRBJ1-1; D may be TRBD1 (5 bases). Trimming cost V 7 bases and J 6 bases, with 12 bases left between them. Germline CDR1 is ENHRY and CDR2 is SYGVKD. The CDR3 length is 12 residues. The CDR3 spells CAITEGRPEAFF. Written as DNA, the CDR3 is TGTGCCATCACCGAGGGGAGGCCTGAAGCTTTCTTT.

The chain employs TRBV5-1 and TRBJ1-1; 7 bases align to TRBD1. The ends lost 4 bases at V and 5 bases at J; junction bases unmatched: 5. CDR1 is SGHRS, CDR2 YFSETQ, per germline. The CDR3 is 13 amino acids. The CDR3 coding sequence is TGCGCCAGCAGCGTTGAGGGGGCTACTGAAGCTTTCTTT. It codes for CASSVEGATEAFF.

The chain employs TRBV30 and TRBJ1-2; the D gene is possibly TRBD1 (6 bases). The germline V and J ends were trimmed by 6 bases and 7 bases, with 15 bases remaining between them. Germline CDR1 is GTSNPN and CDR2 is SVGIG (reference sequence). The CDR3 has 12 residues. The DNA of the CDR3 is TGTGCCTGCCCGGCACAGGGTACTGGCTACACCTTC. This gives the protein CACPAQGTGYTF.

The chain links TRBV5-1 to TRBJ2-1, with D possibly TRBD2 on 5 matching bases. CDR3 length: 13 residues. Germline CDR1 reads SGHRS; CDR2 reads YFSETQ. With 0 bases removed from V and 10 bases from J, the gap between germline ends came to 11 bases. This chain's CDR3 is CASSLARRWEQFF. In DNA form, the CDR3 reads TGCGCCAGCAGCTTGGCCAGGAGGTGGGAGCAGTTCTTC.

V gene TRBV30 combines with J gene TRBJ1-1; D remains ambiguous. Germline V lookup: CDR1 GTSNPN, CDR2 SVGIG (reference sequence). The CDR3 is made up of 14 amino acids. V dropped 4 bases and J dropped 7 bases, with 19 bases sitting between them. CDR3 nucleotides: TGTGCCTGGAACAGAGGACGGGAAGGTGGTGAAGCTTTCTTT. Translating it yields CAWNRGREGGEAFF. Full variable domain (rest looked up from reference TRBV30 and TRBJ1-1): SQTIHQWPATLVQPVGSPLSLECTVEGTSNPNLYWYRQAAGRGLQLLFYSVGIGQISSEVPQNLSASRPQDRQFILSSKKLLLSDSGFYLCAWNRGREGGEAFFGQGTRLTVV.

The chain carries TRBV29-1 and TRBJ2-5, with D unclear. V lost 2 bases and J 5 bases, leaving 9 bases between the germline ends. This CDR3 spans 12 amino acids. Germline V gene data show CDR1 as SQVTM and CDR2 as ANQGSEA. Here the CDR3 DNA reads TGCAGCGTTGAATATAGTGAGGAGACCCAGTACTTC. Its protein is CSVEYSEETQYF.

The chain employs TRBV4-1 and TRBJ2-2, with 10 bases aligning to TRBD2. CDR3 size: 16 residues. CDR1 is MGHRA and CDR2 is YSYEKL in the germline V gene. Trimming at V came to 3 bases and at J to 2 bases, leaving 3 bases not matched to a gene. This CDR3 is CASSHLAGANTGELFF. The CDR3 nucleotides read TGCGCCAGCAGCCACCTAGCGGGGGCCAACACCGGGGAGCTGTTTTTT.

The CDR3 loop is CAWRGRVAGNTIYF. The CDR3, as DNA: TGTGCCTGGAGGGGTAGGGTGGCTGGAAACACCATATATTTT. The chain links TRBV30 to TRBJ1-3; D is unclear. The germline CDR1 and CDR2 sequences are GTSNPN and SVGIG (reference sequence). The V end was cut by 3 bases, the J end by 2 bases, with 11 bases between. The CDR3 extends over 14 amino acids.

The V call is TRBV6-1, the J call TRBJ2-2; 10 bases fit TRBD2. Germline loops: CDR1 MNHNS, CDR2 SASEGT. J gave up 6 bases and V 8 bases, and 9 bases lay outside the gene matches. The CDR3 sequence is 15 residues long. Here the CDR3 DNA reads TGTGCCAGCTCCGCCCTAGCGGGGGTTGCCGGGGAGCTGTTTTTT. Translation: CASSALAGVAGELFF.

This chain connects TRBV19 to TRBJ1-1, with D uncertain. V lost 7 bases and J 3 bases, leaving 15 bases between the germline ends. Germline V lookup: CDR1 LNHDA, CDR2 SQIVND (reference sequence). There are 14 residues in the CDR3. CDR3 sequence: CASTVPGVDTEAFF. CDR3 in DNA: TGTGCCAGTACCGTACCTGGGGTCGACACTGAAGCTTTCTTT.

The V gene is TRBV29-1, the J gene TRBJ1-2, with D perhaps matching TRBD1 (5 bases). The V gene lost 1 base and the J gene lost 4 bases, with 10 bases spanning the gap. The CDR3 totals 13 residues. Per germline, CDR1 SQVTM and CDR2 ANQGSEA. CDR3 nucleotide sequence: TGCAGCGTTGAAGGGGCGGGGCGCTATGGCTACACCTTC. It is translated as CSVEGAGRYGYTF.

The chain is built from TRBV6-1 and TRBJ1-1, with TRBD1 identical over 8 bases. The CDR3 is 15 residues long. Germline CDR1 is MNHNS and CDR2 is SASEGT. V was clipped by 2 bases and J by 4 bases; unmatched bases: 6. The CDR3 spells CASSELAGGITEAFF. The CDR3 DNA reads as TGTGCCAGCAGTGAATTGGCAGGGGGCATCACTGAAGCTTTCTTT.

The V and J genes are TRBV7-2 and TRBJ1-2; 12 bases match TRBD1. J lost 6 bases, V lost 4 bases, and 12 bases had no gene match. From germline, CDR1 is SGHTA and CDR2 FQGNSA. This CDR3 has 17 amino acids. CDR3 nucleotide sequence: TGTGCCAGCAGCTCAGGGATCCGGGACAGGGGGCTGGATGGCTACACCTTC. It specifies CASSSGIRDRGLDGYTF.

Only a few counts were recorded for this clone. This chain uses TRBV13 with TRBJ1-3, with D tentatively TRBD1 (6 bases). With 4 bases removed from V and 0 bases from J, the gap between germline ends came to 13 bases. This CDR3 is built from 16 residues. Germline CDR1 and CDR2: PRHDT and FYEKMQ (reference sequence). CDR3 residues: CASSSMGDTSGNTIYF. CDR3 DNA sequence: TGTGCCAGCAGCTCGATGGGGGACACCTCTGGAAACACCATATATTTT.

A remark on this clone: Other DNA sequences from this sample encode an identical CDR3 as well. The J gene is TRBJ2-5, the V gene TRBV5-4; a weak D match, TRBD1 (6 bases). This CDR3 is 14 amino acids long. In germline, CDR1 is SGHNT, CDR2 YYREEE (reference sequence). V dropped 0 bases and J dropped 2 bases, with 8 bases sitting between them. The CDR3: CASSLAGTQETQYF. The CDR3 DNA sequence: TGTGCCAGCAGCTTGGCCGGGACACAAGAGACCCAGTACTTC.

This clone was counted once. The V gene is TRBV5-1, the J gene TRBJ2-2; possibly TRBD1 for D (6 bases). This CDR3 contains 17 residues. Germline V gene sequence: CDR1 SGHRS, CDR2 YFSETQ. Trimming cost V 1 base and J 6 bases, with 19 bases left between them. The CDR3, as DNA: TGCGCCAGCAGCTTGAACTGGGGGCGCAGCGGACCCGGGGAGCTGTTTTTT. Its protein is CASSLNWGRSGPGELFF.

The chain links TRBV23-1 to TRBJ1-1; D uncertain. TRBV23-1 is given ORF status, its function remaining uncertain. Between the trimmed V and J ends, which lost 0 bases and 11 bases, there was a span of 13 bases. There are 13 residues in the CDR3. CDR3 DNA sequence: TGCGCCAGCAGTCAATCGTGGTCCTTGGGGGCTTTCTTT. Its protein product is CASSQSWSLGAFF.

CDR3 DNA sequence: TGTGCCAGCACCCTGGGGATCCCAGATACGCAGTATTTT. Translating gives CASTLGIPDTQYF. The V and J genes are TRBV2 and TRBJ2-3; no clear D. The V gene lost 7 bases and the J gene lost 4 bases, with 12 bases spanning the gap. The CDR3 is 13 amino acids. Germline-derived CDR1 and CDR2 are SNHLY and FYNNEI.

The CDR3 loop reads CASSSPGAVNEQFF. The CDR3 bases are TGTGCCAGCAGCTCGCCGGGAGCGGTCAATGAGCAGTTCTTC. The chain has TRBV5-4 and TRBJ2-1; D is possibly TRBD2 (6 bases). This CDR3 comprises 14 residues. Trimming removed 3 bases from V and 6 bases from J, with 13 bases in between. Germline loops: CDR1 SGHNT, CDR2 YYREEE (reference sequence).